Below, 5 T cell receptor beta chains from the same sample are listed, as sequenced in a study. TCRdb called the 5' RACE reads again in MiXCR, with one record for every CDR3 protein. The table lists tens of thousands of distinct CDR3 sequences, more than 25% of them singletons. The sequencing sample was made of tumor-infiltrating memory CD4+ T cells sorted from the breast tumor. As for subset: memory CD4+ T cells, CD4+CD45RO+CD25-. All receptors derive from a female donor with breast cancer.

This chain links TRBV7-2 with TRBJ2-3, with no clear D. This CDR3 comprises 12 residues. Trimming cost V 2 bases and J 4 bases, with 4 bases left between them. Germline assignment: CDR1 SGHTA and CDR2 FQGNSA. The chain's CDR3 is CASSLRPDTQYF. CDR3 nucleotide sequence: TGTGCCAGCAGCTTAAGGCCAGATACGCAGTATTTT.

This CDR3 is CASSRTHGFTEAFF. Written as DNA, the CDR3 is TGTGCCAGCAGCCGGACCCACGGGTTCACTGAAGCTTTCTTT. The chain combines TRBV11-2 with TRBJ1-1, with D unresolved. Germline V lookup: CDR1 SGHAT, CDR2 FQNNGV. Between the trimmed V and J ends, which lost 5 bases and 4 bases, there was a span of 14 bases. CDR3 length: 14 residues.

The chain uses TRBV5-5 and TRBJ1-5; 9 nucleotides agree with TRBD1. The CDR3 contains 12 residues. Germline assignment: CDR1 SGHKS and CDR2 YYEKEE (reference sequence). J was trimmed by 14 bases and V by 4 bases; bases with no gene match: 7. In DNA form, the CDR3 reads TGTGCCAGCAGCCCCGGACAGGGGAGGGAGCATTTT. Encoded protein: CASSPGQGREHF.

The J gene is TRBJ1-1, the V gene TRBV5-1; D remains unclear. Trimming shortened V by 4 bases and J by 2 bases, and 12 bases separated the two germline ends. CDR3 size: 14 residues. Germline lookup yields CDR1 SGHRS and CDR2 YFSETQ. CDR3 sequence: CASSPDSQNTEAFF. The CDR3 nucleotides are TGCGCCAGCAGCCCGGACTCGCAAAACACTGAAGCTTTCTTT.

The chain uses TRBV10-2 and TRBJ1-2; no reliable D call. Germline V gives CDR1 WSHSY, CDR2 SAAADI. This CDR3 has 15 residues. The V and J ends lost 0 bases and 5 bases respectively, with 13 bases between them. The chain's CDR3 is CASSESYSRSYGYTF. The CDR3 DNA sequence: TGCGCCAGCAGTGAGTCGTATTCGAGAAGTTATGGCTACACCTTC.